These 32 T cell receptor beta chains were all obtained from the same sample, sequenced in a study of siplizumab effects on memory and regulatory T cells. Only in-frame clones appear in the TCRdb table, and some are missing; sequencing was by immunoSEQ multiplex PCR. Of tens of thousands of clones in the sample, more than 85% are singletons; the top ten hold less than 0.35%. The sequencing sample was made of naive CD8+ T cells sorted from blood. Receptors were obtained from a human donor in good health.

The chain carries TRBV6-1 and TRBJ2-1; D tentatively reads TRBD1 or TRBD2 (5 bases each). The CDR3 has 13 residues. The V end lost 6 bases, the J end lost 7 bases, and 13 bases lay between the germline ends. Germline V gives CDR1 MNHNS, CDR2 SASEGT. DNA for the CDR3: TGTGCCAGCAGCGCCCGGGACGGTAATGAGCAGTTCTTC. This gives the protein CASSARDGNEQFF.

J is TRBJ1-3 and V is TRBV30; 7 positions agree with TRBD1. The CDR3 consists of 15 residues. Germline V CDR1 and CDR2: GTSNPN, SVGIG (reference sequence). V trimming: 3 bases; J trimming: 3 bases; junction bases outside the gene matches: 8. The CDR3 spells CAWSVYRGFGNTIYF. The CDR3 DNA follows: TGTGCCTGGAGCGTATACAGGGGATTTGGAAACACCATATATTTT.

This chain connects TRBV5-6 to TRBJ2-4; D might be TRBD1 (6 bases). V was shortened by 8 bases and J by 7 bases, with 16 bases between the two germline ends. The length of the CDR3 is 13 residues. Germline-derived CDR1 and CDR2 are SGHDT and YYEEEE. CDR3 sequence reads: CASVNRDTNIQYF. The DNA for the CDR3 is TGTGCCAGTGTAAACCGGGACACGAACATTCAGTACTTC.

This clone has only one observation. This chain links TRBV6-4 with TRBJ2-1; the match to TRBD1 covers 7 bases. There are 14 residues in the CDR3. Unmatched junction bases numbered 2, after V lost 3 bases and J lost 3 bases. In germline, CDR1 is MRHNA, CDR2 SNTAGT. CDR3 residues: CASSERDSYNEQFF. The CDR3 DNA is TGTGCCAGCAGTGAAAGGGACAGCTACAATGAGCAGTTCTTC.

The rearrangement joins TRBV15 to TRBJ2-7; D unclear. The V gene's germline CDR1 is LNHNV and CDR2 YYDKDF (reference sequence). Trimming cost V 0 bases and J 3 bases, with 6 bases left between them. The CDR3 consists of 13 residues. Here the CDR3 DNA reads TGTGCCACCAGCAGAGAAAACCTCTACGAGCAGTACTTC. This sequence encodes CATSRENLYEQYF.

V and J are TRBV29-1 and TRBJ2-3; possibly TRBD2 for D (6 bases). The germline V and J ends were trimmed by 3 bases and 5 bases, with 18 bases remaining between them. This CDR3 contains 15 residues. The germline gives CDR1 SQVTM, CDR2 ANQGSEA. This CDR3 reads CSVDDGGAVGDTQYF. The CDR3, as DNA: TGCAGCGTTGATGACGGGGGTGCCGTCGGAGATACGCAGTATTTT.

There are a few counts of this clone. The gene calls are TRBV4-1 and TRBJ2-2; 10 nucleotides agree with TRBD2. The length of the CDR3 is 15 residues. Germline CDR1 MGHRA, CDR2 YSYEKL. Trimming removed 3 bases from V and 7 bases from J; junction bases left unmatched: 5. The CDR3 here is CASSQSSGRGGELFF. The CDR3 DNA reads TGCGCCAGCAGCCAGTCTAGCGGGAGAGGCGGGGAGCTGTTTTTT.

The chain combines TRBV5-1 with TRBJ2-3; 9 positions agree with TRBD1. V dropped 2 bases and J dropped 3; count of bases not matched to a gene: 4. Germline V gene data show CDR1 as SGHRS and CDR2 as YFSETQ. The CDR3 has 15 amino acids. This CDR3 is CASSFTGGWTDTQYF. As DNA, the CDR3 is TGCGCCAGCAGCTTTACAGGGGGCTGGACAGATACGCAGTATTTT.

The rearrangement links TRBV19 to TRBJ2-1, with unresolved D. The CDR3 is 13 residues long. V was clipped by 4 bases and J by 12 bases, with 16 bases between them. Germline values: CDR1 LNHDA, CDR2 SQIVND (reference sequence). The CDR3 DNA follows: TGTGCCAGTAGTACCTCCTTGAACTCAAGGCAGTTCTTC. Encoded protein: CASSTSLNSRQFF.

The CDR3 DNA follows: TGTGCCAGCACCCCTAGCGGGCTCAGGATGGGAGATACGCAGTATTTT. This encodes CASTPSGLRMGDTQYF. The chain has TRBV27 and TRBJ2-3; 8 positions match TRBD2. The CDR3 extends over 16 amino acids. The V and J ends lost 7 bases and 5 bases, in that order; junction bases with no gene match: 14. Germline-derived CDR1 and CDR2 are MNHEY and SMNVEV (reference sequence).

This chain joins TRBV5-5 and TRBJ2-7, with D hard to call. The V and J ends lost 0 bases and 2 bases respectively, with 6 bases between them. Germline lookup yields CDR1 SGHKS and CDR2 YYEKEE (reference sequence). This CDR3 comprises 13 residues. The CDR3 loop is CASSLAVAYEQYF. CDR3 sequence (DNA): TGTGCCAGCAGCTTGGCTGTAGCCTACGAGCAGTACTTC.

The chain combines TRBV4-2 with TRBJ2-3, with 10 bases matching TRBD2. The J segment lost 3 bases and the V segment lost 1 base, leaving 7 bases of the junction unmatched. Germline CDR1 is LGHNA and CDR2 is YNFKEQ. This CDR3 comprises 17 residues. In DNA, the CDR3 is TGTGCCAGCAGCCAAGCCCCGGGACTAGCGACTACAGATACGCAGTATTTT. This gives the protein CASSQAPGLATTDTQYF.

V and J are TRBV19 and TRBJ1-5, with 8 positions matching TRBD1. Germline V gives CDR1 LNHDA, CDR2 SQIVND (reference sequence). V shed 2 bases and J 8 bases; nucleotides not matched to a gene: 8. This CDR3 comprises 15 residues. The CDR3 spells CASSIWTGSEEPQHF. CDR3 bases: TGTGCCAGTAGTATATGGACAGGGTCTGAGGAGCCCCAGCATTTT.

The chain links TRBV9 to TRBJ2-1; a possible D gene is TRBD2 (7 bases). The CDR3 totals 14 residues. Trimming cost V 0 bases and J 8 bases, with 12 bases left between them. CDR1 is SGDLS, CDR2 YYNGEE, per germline. The CDR3 nucleotides read TGTGCCAGCAGCGTAGTAGGGGAGGGGGATGAGCAGTTCTTC. It codes for CASSVVGEGDEQFF.

The chain combines TRBV29-1 with TRBJ1-2; D is uncertain. This CDR3 comprises 13 residues. Germline V gene data show CDR1 as SQVTM and CDR2 as ANQGSEA. With 4 bases removed from V and 4 bases from J, the gap between germline ends came to 13 bases. CDR3 sequence: CSVGGGSGYGYTF. CDR3 bases: TGCAGCGTTGGAGGCGGGAGCGGCTATGGCTACACCTTC.

This rearrangement joins TRBV7-9 to TRBJ2-2; a weak D match, TRBD1 (6 bases). Germline CDR1 SEHNR, CDR2 FQNEAQ (reference sequence). The CDR3 sequence is 13 residues long. Trimming took 3 bases from V and 6 from J, leaving 8 bases between them. The CDR3 loop reads CASSFPGAGELFF. DNA for the CDR3: TGTGCCAGCAGCTTTCCAGGGGCCGGGGAGCTGTTTTTT.

Here the CDR3 reads CASSWGRGGYTF. The CDR3 nucleotides read TGTGCCAGCAGTTGGGGGCGAGGGGGCTACACCTTC. The chain uses TRBV5-4 and TRBJ1-2, with a tentative D call TRBD1 (6 bases). Per germline, CDR1 SGHNT and CDR2 YYREEE (reference sequence). The CDR3 has 12 residues. V was cut by 5 bases and J by 8 bases, with 13 bases left in between. Combining the CDR3 with reference TRBV5-4 and TRBJ1-2 gives the whole variable domain ETGVTQSPTHLIKTRGQQVTLRCSSQSGHNTVSWYQQALGQGPQFIFQYYREEENGRGNFPPRFSGLQFPNYSSELNVNALELDDSALYLCASSWGRGGYTFGSGTRLTVV.

The chain uses TRBV6-6 and TRBJ1-5, with D hard to call. This CDR3 spans 16 amino acids. From germline, CDR1 is MNHNY and CDR2 SVGAGI (reference sequence). The V and J ends lost 0 bases and 5 bases respectively, with 14 bases between them. The CDR3 DNA is TGTGCCAGCAGTTACTCGATAGGTACGGGCGATCAGCCCCAGCATTTT. This gives the protein CASSYSIGTGDQPQHF.

The chain carries TRBV11-2 and TRBJ1-1, with D possibly TRBD1 on 5 matching bases. CDR1 SGHAT and CDR2 FQNNGV come from the germline V gene. The CDR3 contains 14 residues. V was clipped by 6 bases and J by 4 bases, with 15 bases between them. CDR3 protein: CASRQAGVGTEAFF. The DNA for the CDR3 is TGTGCCAGCAGGCAAGCGGGGGTTGGCACTGAAGCTTTCTTT.

The chain combines TRBV4-2 with TRBJ1-1, with D perhaps TRBD1 (6 bases). The CDR3 totals 16 residues. V gave up 1 base and J gave up 3 bases, with 15 bases separating them. CDR1 LGHNA and CDR2 YNFKEQ come from the germline V gene. CDR3 bases: TGTGCCAGCAGCCAAGCTTACAGGGTGACGGACACTGAAGCTTTCTTT. Translating it yields CASSQAYRVTDTEAFF.

The chain carries TRBV7-9 and TRBJ2-5, with D unresolved. The CDR3 length is 13 residues. Germline loops: CDR1 SEHNR, CDR2 FQNEAQ (reference sequence). V lost 2 bases and J 2 bases, leaving 6 bases between the germline ends. The CDR3 loop is CASSLRTQETQYF. CDR3 sequence (DNA): TGTGCCAGCAGCTTACGCACTCAAGAGACCCAGTACTTC.

The chain uses TRBV7-9 and TRBJ2-3; possibly TRBD2 for D (6 bases). The length of the CDR3 is 16 residues. Per germline, CDR1 SEHNR and CDR2 FQNEAQ (reference sequence). Trimming stripped 3 bases from V and 2 bases from J, with 15 bases between. The CDR3 spells CASSLGLTPYTDTQYF. CDR3 nucleotide sequence: TGTGCCAGCAGCTTGGGACTCACACCGTACACAGATACGCAGTATTTT.

The genes are TRBV14 and TRBJ2-5; TRBD2 is a possible D gene (5 bases). In germline, CDR1 is SGHDN, CDR2 FVKESK. This CDR3 has 13 amino acids. Between the trimmed V and J ends, which lost 8 bases and 5 bases, there was a span of 15 bases. The CDR3 region has the DNA TGTGCCAGCGGTAGCGTAGGCCGGGAGACCCAGTACTTC. Encoded protein: CASGSVGRETQYF.

In this sample, this clone turned up once. This chain uses TRBV27 with TRBJ2-7; maybe TRBD1 (5 bases). Trimming pared 2 bases from V and 2 bases from J, leaving 13 bases between. The CDR3 runs to 15 residues. CDR1 and CDR2 from the germline V gene are MNHEY and SMNVEV (reference sequence). For the CDR3, the DNA is TGTGCCAGCAGTTTAGGGTGGGGCTCTCCCTACGAGCAGTACTTC. It encodes CASSLGWGSPYEQYF.

V and J are TRBV19 and TRBJ2-2; TRBD1 matches at 9 bases. V gave up 2 bases and J gave up 6 bases; unmatched junction bases: 4. The CDR3 totals 15 residues. CDR1 is LNHDA, CDR2 SQIVND, per germline (reference sequence). This CDR3 is CASSIRTGVSGELFF. The CDR3 DNA reads TGTGCCAGTAGTATAAGGACAGGGGTTTCCGGGGAGCTGTTTTTT.

The chain links TRBV7-6 to TRBJ2-5; 14 bases are shared with TRBD2. Unmatched junction bases numbered 5, after V lost 5 bases and J lost 0 bases. Germline values: CDR1 SGHVS, CDR2 FNYEAQ. The CDR3 has 17 residues. The CDR3 region has the DNA TGTGCCAGCAGCGATAGACTAGCGGGGGGGTACCAAGAGACCCAGTACTTC. Amino acids: CASSDRLAGGYQETQYF.

The chain carries TRBV7-2 and TRBJ1-4; D not certain. Looked up from germline, CDR1 is SGHTA and CDR2 is FQGNSA. Trimming left V 4 bases short and J 5 bases short, with 8 bases between. The CDR3 consists of 13 residues. The CDR3 reads CASSSPRNEKLFF. The CDR3 coding sequence is TGTGCCAGCAGCTCTCCCAGGAATGAAAAACTGTTTTTT. The full variable domain, with the rest looked up from reference TRBV7-2 and TRBJ1-4, is GAGVSQSPSNKVTEKGKDVELRCDPISGHTALYWYRQSLGQGLEFLIYFQGNSAPDKSGLPSDRFSAERTGGSVSTLTIQRTQQEDSAVYLCASSSPRNEKLFFGSGTQLSVL.

The chain has TRBV13 and TRBJ2-7; D remains ambiguous. The CDR3 totals 14 residues. Germline V CDR1 and CDR2: PRHDT, FYEKMQ (reference sequence). V was shortened by 4 bases and J by 2 bases, with 12 bases between the two germline ends. CDR3 protein: CASSSEDGTYEQYF. CDR3 nucleotide sequence: TGTGCCAGCAGCTCAGAAGACGGAACCTACGAGCAGTACTTC.

The rearrangement joins TRBV10-3 to TRBJ2-7, with D perhaps matching TRBD2 (5 bases). Trimming took 0 bases from V and 2 from J, leaving 11 bases between them. Per germline, CDR1 ENHRY and CDR2 SYGVKD. This CDR3 has 15 residues. For the CDR3, the DNA is TGTGCCATCAGTGAGTCCCGGGGATCAACCTACGAGCAGTACTTC. As protein: CAISESRGSTYEQYF.

The genes are TRBV27 and TRBJ2-4, with D uncertain. Germline CDR1 MNHEY, CDR2 SMNVEV (reference sequence). The CDR3 length is 14 residues. The V end was cut by 3 bases, the J end by 6 bases, with 12 bases between. The CDR3 loop reads CASSFLGAGNIQYF. In nucleotides, the CDR3 is TGTGCCAGCAGTTTTTTGGGTGCTGGAAACATTCAGTACTTC.

The CDR3 DNA is TGTGCCAGCAGTTACTCGTGGGTGAATAATGAGCAGTTCTTC. Translating gives CASSYSWVNNEQFF. J is TRBJ2-1 and V is TRBV6-5, with no clear D. Germline values: CDR1 MNHEY, CDR2 SVGAGI. CDR3 size: 14 residues. The ends were cut back, 0 bases at V and 7 bases at J, with 10 bases in the middle.

This sequence joins TRBV11-2 and TRBJ1-4; D gene uncertain. The V gene lost 6 bases and the J gene lost 2 bases, with 4 bases spanning the gap. CDR1 and CDR2 from the germline V gene are SGHAT and FQNNGV. This CDR3 is 12 amino acids long. The CDR3 sequence: CASRGTNEKLFF. The CDR3 nucleotides are TGTGCCAGCAGGGGTACTAATGAAAAACTGTTTTTT.